The 16 T cell receptor beta chains below were found in one sample sequenced in a study of blood T cell repertoires in COVID-19 (dated by TCRdb to about 2020). Receptors were amplified or captured by the immunoSEQ multiplex PCR assay. This is the immuneACCESS table as TCRdb keeps it, with only in-frame sequences that have V and J called. A part of the clones is gone; compared with another copy, unresolved V genes explain less than half, and the rest is unexplained. In this sample the table shows 300,000 to 400,000 clones, 85% to 90% of which occur a single time. 2.5% to 3.5% of the sample is taken by the ten largest. Sequences were obtained from peripheral blood. These receptors were collected from a human donor in a cohort sampled during active COVID-19.

The chain joins TRBV7-8 to TRBJ2-1, with 12 bases matching TRBD2. Germline V gene sequence: CDR1 SGHVS, CDR2 FQNEAQ. There are 16 residues in the CDR3. V lost 4 bases and J lost 0; bases outside the gene matches: 1. In DNA, the CDR3 is TGTGCCAGCAGCTCGACTAGCGGGGGCTCCTACAATGAGCAGTTCTTC. Its translation: CASSSTSGGSYNEQFF.

The chain couples TRBV5-4 to TRBJ2-7; 7 bases agree with TRBD1. Germline trimming cut 2 bases from V and 5 bases from J; bases unmatched to any gene: 4. Germline V gives CDR1 SGHNT, CDR2 YYREEE (reference sequence). The CDR3 has 13 amino acids. The chain's CDR3 is CASSFGRGNEQYF. The DNA for the CDR3 is TGTGCCAGCAGCTTCGGCAGGGGGAACGAGCAGTACTTC. Filled out from reference TRBV5-4 and TRBJ2-7, the complete variable domain reads ETGVTQSPTHLIKTRGQQVTLRCSSQSGHNTVSWYQQALGQGPQFIFQYYREEENGRGNFPPRFSGLQFPNYSSELNVNALELDDSALYLCASSFGRGNEQYFGPGTRLTVT.

This clone came up a few times. The genes are TRBV5-1 and TRBJ1-6; 7 bases align to TRBD1. Looked up from germline, CDR1 is SGHRS and CDR2 is YFSETQ. The CDR3 runs 17 residues. With V trimmed by 3 bases and J by 0 bases, 6 bases remained unmatched. CDR3 sequence (DNA): TGCGCCAGCAGCTCGACAGGGAGTGGCTCCTATAATTCACCCCTCCACTTT. Translated, it gives CASSSTGSGSYNSPLHF.

The V gene is TRBV28, the J gene TRBJ2-5, with TRBD1 matching over 9 bases. CDR1 and CDR2 from the germline V gene are MDHEN and SYDVKM. The CDR3 contains 15 residues. The junction had 8 bases not matched to a gene; V was cut back by 2 bases and J by 7 bases. The CDR3 nucleotides are TGTGCCAGCAGTTTAATGGGACAGGGTGCGGGGACCCAGTACTTC. It specifies CASSLMGQGAGTQYF.

The V call is TRBV24-1, the J call TRBJ1-2, with a tentative D call TRBD1 (5 bases). The V and J ends lost 5 bases and 5 bases respectively, with 8 bases between them. Germline CDR1 KGHDR, CDR2 SFDVKD. CDR3 length: 12 amino acids. This chain's CDR3 is CATSVRGYGYTF. The DNA for the CDR3 is TGTGCCACCAGTGTAAGGGGTTATGGCTACACCTTC.

This sequence joins TRBV5-1 and TRBJ1-1; TRBD1 agrees at 7 bases. Trimming took 0 bases from V and 6 from J; bases not matched to a gene: 5. CDR1 SGHRS and CDR2 YFSETQ come from the germline V gene. This CDR3 region has 14 residues. CDR3 in DNA: TGCGCCAGCAGCTTGGACCCTACAGGGGCTGAAGCTTTCTTT. Residues: CASSLDPTGAEAFF.

The rearrangement uses TRBV5-1 and TRBJ1-2; D perhaps matches TRBD1 (6 bases). Germline V gene lookup returns CDR1 SGHRS and CDR2 YFSETQ. The CDR3 has 13 residues. The CDR3 DNA is TGCGAGACCGACAGGCGGAAGATGGGTGGCTACACCTTC. Protein sequence: CETDRRKMGGYTF.

This clone has just one count. In DNA, the CDR3 is TGTGCCAGCAGTGAATTCACAGGGGGACCTTCCAAGCAGTACTTC. Translated: CASSEFTGGPSKQYF. The rearrangement joins TRBV6-1 to TRBJ2-7, with 8 bases lining up with TRBD1. V gave up 2 bases and J gave up 8 bases; unmatched junction bases: 11. Germline V gives CDR1 MNHNS, CDR2 SASEGT. This CDR3 contains 15 residues.

V and J are TRBV30 and TRBJ1-1, with D uncertain. CDR3 length: 11 amino acids. Germline assignment: CDR1 GTSNPN and CDR2 SVGIG (reference sequence). V dropped 1 base and J dropped 5 bases, with 5 bases sitting between them. CDR3 amino acids: CAWSARTEAFF. In DNA, the CDR3 is TGTGCCTGGAGTGCGAGGACTGAAGCTTTCTTT.

The J gene is TRBJ2-5, the V gene TRBV3-1 (or the pseudogene TRBV3-2), with 7 bases fitting TRBD2. Per the germline V gene, CDR1 is LGHDT and CDR2 is YNNKEL (reference sequence). Trimming removed 4 bases from V and 4 bases from J; junction bases left unmatched: 12. This CDR3 has 16 residues. CDR3 region: CASSPGLGGSRETQYF. CDR3 sequence (DNA): TGTGCCAGCAGCCCAGGCCTGGGCGGGAGTCGAGAGACCCAGTACTTC.

This clone was observed a handful of times. The rearrangement uses TRBV10-3 and TRBJ1-5; D is uncertain. Germline V lookup: CDR1 ENHRY, CDR2 SYGVKD. This CDR3 contains 12 residues. V was shortened by 4 bases and J by 9 bases, with 10 bases between the two germline ends. This CDR3 reads CAISAPEGPQHF. For the CDR3, the DNA is TGTGCCATCAGTGCCCCGGAGGGGCCCCAGCATTTT.

The chain couples TRBV5-4 to TRBJ1-1; 8 positions agree with TRBD1. Trimming took 2 bases from V and 5 from J; bases not matched to a gene: 11. The germline gives CDR1 SGHNT, CDR2 YYREEE (reference sequence). The CDR3 covers 16 residues. The CDR3 region is CASSFRGRGQGTEAFF. The CDR3 DNA sequence: TGTGCCAGCAGCTTTAGGGGCAGGGGGCAGGGAACTGAAGCTTTCTTT. Full variable domain (remainder filled in from reference TRBV5-4 and TRBJ1-1): ETGVTQSPTHLIKTRGQQVTLRCSSQSGHNTVSWYQQALGQGPQFIFQYYREEENGRGNFPPRFSGLQFPNYSSELNVNALELDDSALYLCASSFRGRGQGTEAFFGQGTRLTVV.

Comment on this clone: This may arise from a read error, as a much more abundant clone is one base away. Other DNA sequences in the same sample also yield this CDR3. This chain joins TRBV11-3 and TRBJ1-1; D ambiguous. Deletions cut 0 bases from V and 1 base from J, with 3 bases between. Germline CDR1 SGHNT, CDR2 YENEEA. This CDR3 region has 13 residues. The CDR3 is CASSLDRNTEAFF. The CDR3 region has the DNA TGTGCCAGCAGCTTAGACAGGAACACTGAAGCTTTCTTT.

The chain uses TRBV9 and TRBJ2-7; 8 bases map to TRBD1. From germline, CDR1 is SGDLS and CDR2 YYNGEE. The CDR3 length is 13 residues. V was clipped by 3 bases and J by 6 bases; unmatched bases: 5. The CDR3 is CASSGSTGGEQYF. The CDR3 DNA is TGTGCCAGCAGCGGCAGCACAGGGGGCGAGCAGTACTTC. Full variable domain (rest looked up from reference TRBV9 and TRBJ2-7): DSGVTQTPKHLITATGQRVTLRCSPRSGDLSVYWYQQSLDQGLQFLIQYYNGEERAKGNILERFSAQQFPDLHSELNLSSLELGDSALYFCASSGSTGGEQYFGPGTRLTVT.

The chain combines TRBV5-1 with TRBJ1-5, with 8 bases fitting TRBD1. The CDR3 totals 15 residues. Germline V gene data show CDR1 as SGHRS and CDR2 as YFSETQ. Trimming cost V 0 bases and J 7 bases; bases outside gene matches: 6. For the CDR3, the DNA is TGCGCCAGCAGCTTGGCCGGACAGGGCGGCCAGCCCCAGCATTTT. It yields the protein CASSLAGQGGQPQHF.

The chain recombines TRBV15 with TRBJ2-7; tentative D call: TRBD2 (5 bases). CDR3 length: 14 residues. The germline gives CDR1 LNHNV, CDR2 YYDKDF (reference sequence). The ends were cut back, 0 bases at V and 4 bases at J, with 10 bases in the middle. CDR3 residues: CATSRDQGLYEQYF. The CDR3 DNA reads TGTGCCACCAGCAGAGACCAAGGACTTTACGAGCAGTACTTC.